These T cell receptor beta chains were read from a single sample in a study of blood T cell repertoires in COVID-19. Assay used: immunoSEQ multiplex PCR; TCRdb lists only in-frame clones, some missing. The data hold 150,000 to 200,000 clones, with about four fifths observed a single time. Sequenced sample: peripheral blood. These receptors came from a man in his 60s with active or convalescent COVID-19. The CDR3 runs from the conserved cysteine through the conserved F or W. Size tells how often a clone was seen (once, few, many) or the class of an expanded clone, and some rows leave it out.

>TRBJ2-1|TRBV19|.
CASSPTGGGYNEQFF
>TRBJ2-5|TRBV3-1/TRBV3-2|.
CASSQAWRGQETQYF
>TRBJ1-2|TRBV28|.
CASSSPGLSQGGYGYTF
>TRBJ1-4|TRBV6-5|.
CASSYGGNEKLFF
>TRBJ1-6|TRBV10-3|.
CAISEGASPLHF
>TRBJ2-7|TRBV6-1|.
CASSEGLAGGEYEQYF
>TRBJ1-3|TRBV28|.
CASSLPGLLGSSGNTIYF
>TRBJ1-5|TRBV15|.
CATSRDRGDNSNQPQHF
>TRBJ1-1|TRBV28|.
CASTPLAAGKHTEAFF
>TRBJ2-1|TRBV7-2|.
CASSLMSGTANNEQFF
>TRBJ1-1|TRBV4-2|few
CASSQAGHTEAFF
>TRBJ1-3|TRBV10-1|.
CASSAGTPGNTIYF
>TRBJ1-4|TRBV5-8|.
CASRQGATNEKLFF
>TRBJ1-5|TRBV19|.
CASRMGGARSNQPQHF
>TRBJ2-2|TRBV4-2|.
CASSQVVAGLSIELFF
>TRBJ1-1|TRBV6-6|once
CASSSTGNTEAFF
>TRBJ1-1|TRBV5-4|once
CASSLVKGADTEAFF
>TRBJ1-4|TRBV27|.
CASSLSGRPAGNEKLFF
>TRBJ1-2|TRBV6-2/TRBV6-3|once
CASSLSRDIYGYTF
>TRBJ2-7|TRBV7-9|.
CASTPPPLAGATYEQYF